This T cell receptor beta chain emerged from a study of shared clonotypes between healthy human individuals. Regarding the study as a whole: Relative to clonotypes present in all four donors, those not shared had lower generation probabilities.

This clone was observed a handful of times. The target antigen is unknown. For sorted subsets, roughly 200 ng DNA per replicate equaled 30,000 or so T cell genomes. Authors' methods: In the immunoSEQ data, sequences were junction-only and lacked quality scores, so filtering differed. Assay used: immunoSEQ multiplex PCR; TCRdb lists only in-frame clones, some missing. The DNA gave D and trimming, while V, J and clone size come from that table. In the table there are more than 1 million clones, approximately 78% of which are singletons. The healthy adult donors were HIV-negative and reported no recent acute infections or vaccinations. CDR3 length equals 14 residues. The V end was cut by 4 bases, the J end by 8 bases, with 17 bases between. Germline CDR1 SQVTM, CDR2 ANQGSEA.

The rearrangement joins TRBV29-1 to TRBJ1-4, with D tentatively TRBD1 (6 bases). Sample: memory CD4+ T cells from PBMCs. Subset defined: CD45RA-negative fraction. This sequence was found in a young man in good health. Some clones in this sample may be carry-over from other donors' samples. Here the CDR3 DNA reads TGCAGCGTTGTCTCGGGGGGCGTTGGAGAAAAACTGTTTTTT. Its protein is CSVVSGGVGEKLFF.